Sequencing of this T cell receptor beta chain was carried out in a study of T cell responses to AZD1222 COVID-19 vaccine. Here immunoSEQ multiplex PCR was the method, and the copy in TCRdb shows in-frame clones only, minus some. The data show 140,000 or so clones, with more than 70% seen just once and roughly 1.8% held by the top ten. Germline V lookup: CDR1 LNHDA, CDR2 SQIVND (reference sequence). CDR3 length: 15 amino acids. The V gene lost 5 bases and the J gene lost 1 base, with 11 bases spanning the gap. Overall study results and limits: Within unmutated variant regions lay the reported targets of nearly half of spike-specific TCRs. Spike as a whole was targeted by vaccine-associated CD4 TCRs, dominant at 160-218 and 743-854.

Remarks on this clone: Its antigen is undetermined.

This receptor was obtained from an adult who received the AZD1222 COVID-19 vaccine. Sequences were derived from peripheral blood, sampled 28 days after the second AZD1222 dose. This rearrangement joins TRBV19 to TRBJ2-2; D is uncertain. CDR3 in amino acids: CASSRNMGNTGELFF. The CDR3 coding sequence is TGTGCCAGTAGTCGTAATATGGGGAACACCGGGGAGCTGTTTTTT.